These 32 T cell receptor beta chains share one sample of origin, sequenced in a study of blood T cell repertoires in COVID-19. The protocol was immunoSEQ multiplex PCR, while the TCRdb copy is restricted to in-frame clones and leaves out a portion. The table lists more than 120,000 clones, approximately 89% of them singletons, with around 1.5% in the top ten. Specimen: peripheral blood. The source is a human donor in a cohort sampled during active COVID-19.

The chain carries TRBV5-6 and TRBJ2-7, with D possibly TRBD1 on 5 matching bases. Germline-derived CDR1 and CDR2 are SGHDT and YYEEEE. V was trimmed by 2 bases and J by 1 base, leaving 7 bases between them. There are 13 residues in the CDR3. The DNA of the CDR3 is TGTGCCAGCAGCTTTCAGGGATCCTACGAGCAGTACTTC. Translated, it gives CASSFQGSYEQYF.

With regard to this clone: The same CDR3 also results from other DNA sequences found in this sample. The chain carries TRBV7-6 and TRBJ2-2; D is ambiguous. The germline V and J ends were trimmed by 2 bases and 5 bases, with 6 bases remaining between them. This CDR3 spans 13 amino acids. CDR1 and CDR2 (germline): SGHVS, FNYEAQ. CDR3 nucleotides: TGTGCCAGCAGCTTATCCGGGACCGGGGAGCTGTTTTTT. Translation: CASSLSGTGELFF.

This chain links TRBV29-1 with TRBJ1-2; tentatively, D is TRBD1 (5 bases). Trimming left V 7 bases short and J 6 bases short, with 12 bases between. Per germline, CDR1 SQVTM and CDR2 ANQGSEA. The CDR3 spans 11 residues. The CDR3 DNA follows: TGCAGCGCCCGGGACTCTGATGGCTACACCTTC. Translation gives CSARDSDGYTF. Full variable domain (rest looked up from reference TRBV29-1 and TRBJ1-2): SAVISQKPSRDICQRGTSLTIQCQVDSQVTMMFWYRQQPGQSLTLIATANQGSEATYESGFVIDKFPISRPNLTFSTLTVSNMSPEDSSIYLCSARDSDGYTFGSGTRLTVV.

This clone turned up a few times. The chain has TRBV6-4 and TRBJ2-3; perhaps TRBD1 as D (7 bases). Per the germline V gene, CDR1 is MRHNA and CDR2 is SNTAGT. Trimming shortened V by 3 bases and J by 4 bases, and 11 bases separated the two germline ends. The CDR3 sequence is 14 residues long. This CDR3 is CASSDQGGPDTQYF. The DNA for the CDR3 is TGTGCCAGCAGTGATCAGGGGGGCCCAGATACGCAGTATTTT.

This chain links TRBV6-6 with TRBJ1-5; 7 bases align to TRBD1. Unmatched junction bases numbered 8, after V lost 6 bases and J lost 0 bases. This CDR3 is 16 amino acids long. The germline V gene has CDR1 MNHNY and CDR2 SVGAGI (reference sequence). CDR3 sequence reads: CASRAGTVNSNQPQHF. The DNA of the CDR3 is TGTGCCAGCAGGGCGGGGACAGTCAATAGCAATCAGCCCCAGCATTTT.

The chain has TRBV28 and TRBJ1-2; D might be TRBD1 (5 bases). This CDR3 has 13 residues. Germline loops: CDR1 MDHEN, CDR2 SYDVKM. V gave up 8 bases and J gave up 8 bases, with 18 bases separating them. The CDR3 coding sequence is TGTGCCAGCTTCCTGGCTCGGGGGTGGGGCTACACCTTC. This translates into CASFLARGWGYTF.

The chain couples TRBV23-1 to TRBJ2-2; no reliable D call. TRBV23-1 is identified as an open reading frame with a role that is uncertain. Trimming removed 0 bases at V and 1 base at J, with 9 bases between. This CDR3 region has 16 residues. For the CDR3, the DNA is TGCGCCAGCAGTCAATCGGCGACACTGAACACCGGGGAGCTGTTTTTT. Its translation is CASSQSATLNTGELFF.

The chain uses TRBV7-2 and TRBJ1-2, with D uncertain. The CDR3 runs 14 residues. V lost 0 bases and J lost 2, with 7 bases in between. The germline CDR1 and CDR2 sequences are SGHTA and FQGNSA. The CDR3 nucleotides read TGTGCCAGCAGCTTAGCCCAGAGGAACTATGGCTACACCTTC. As protein: CASSLAQRNYGYTF. Drawing the rest from reference TRBV7-2 and TRBJ1-2, the complete variable domain is GAGVSQSPSNKVTEKGKDVELRCDPISGHTALYWYRQSLGQGLEFLIYFQGNSAPDKSGLPSDRFSAERTGGSVSTLTIQRTQQEDSAVYLCASSLAQRNYGYTFGSGTRLTVV.

The chain combines TRBV19 with TRBJ2-1, with TRBD1 matching 8 bases. The V and J ends lost 6 bases and 2 bases, in that order; junction bases with no gene match: 3. Germline V CDR1 and CDR2: LNHDA, SQIVND (reference sequence). This CDR3 is built from 14 residues. CDR3 coding DNA: TGTGCCAGTAGAGACAGGGGCACCTACAATGAGCAGTTCTTC. It yields the protein CASRDRGTYNEQFF.

The V and J genes are TRBV5-1 and TRBJ2-5, with 8 bases fitting TRBD1. This CDR3 has 16 residues. CDR1 is SGHRS and CDR2 is YFSETQ in the germline V gene. The trim removed 3 bases at V and 2 bases at J, leaving 9 bases unmatched. CDR3 DNA sequence: TGCGCCAGCAGCTCTGGCAGGGGGCTAGGGCAAGAGACCCAGTACTTC. Translation: CASSSGRGLGQETQYF.

This clone was detected only once. The V call is TRBV6-4, the J call TRBJ2-7; 8 nucleotides line up with TRBD2. The CDR3 has 17 residues. J was trimmed by 0 bases and V by 2 bases; bases with no gene match: 9. Germline lookup yields CDR1 MRHNA and CDR2 SNTAGT. The CDR3 loop is CASSDPKLAGGSYEQYF. The CDR3 bases are TGTGCCAGCAGTGACCCGAAGTTGGCGGGGGGCTCCTACGAGCAGTACTTC.

This chain links TRBV19 with TRBJ1-4; perhaps TRBD1 as D (5 bases). V lost 5 bases, J lost 7 bases, and 14 bases lay in between. Germline CDR1 reads LNHDA; CDR2 reads SQIVND (reference sequence). The CDR3 is 14 amino acids. The CDR3 nucleotides are TGTGCCAGTAGTTTCATGGGGCGCAGTGAAAAACTGTTTTTT. The encoded protein is CASSFMGRSEKLFF.

V and J are TRBV7-6 and TRBJ1-3; D possibly corresponds to TRBD1 (6 bases). Germline V gives CDR1 SGHVS, CDR2 FNYEAQ. The CDR3 is 18 amino acids. V was pared by 2 bases and J by 3 bases, with 20 bases between. The CDR3 region is CASSLSWERGALGNTIYF. CDR3 sequence (DNA): TGTGCCAGCAGCTTATCTTGGGAACGGGGGGCGCTTGGAAACACCATATATTTT. The full variable domain, in which reference TRBV7-6 and TRBJ1-3 provide the parts outside the CDR3, is GAGVSQSPRYKVTKRGQDVALRCDPISGHVSLYWYRQALGQGPEFLTYFNYEAQQDKSGLPNDRFSAERPEGSISTLTIQRTEQRDSAMYRCASSLSWERGALGNTIYFGEGSWLTVV.

V is TRBV2 and J is TRBJ1-6; the match to TRBD1 covers 7 bases. CDR1 and CDR2 from the germline V gene are SNHLY and FYNNEI. The CDR3 loop spans 15 amino acids. V trimming: 9 bases; J trimming: 6 bases; junction bases outside the gene matches: 11. CDR3 sequence (DNA): TGTGCCAGGACGGGGACAGCCCTACGTAATTCACCCCTCCACTTT. This gives the protein CARTGTALRNSPLHF.

The chain combines TRBV7-2 with TRBJ1-1; 7 nucleotides line up with TRBD1. The trim removed 3 bases at V and 4 bases at J, leaving 2 bases unmatched. CDR3 size: 13 residues. Germline V gene data show CDR1 as SGHTA and CDR2 as FQGNSA. CDR3 amino acids: CASSFNRGTEAFF. The CDR3 bases are TGTGCCAGCAGCTTTAACAGGGGCACTGAAGCTTTCTTT. Full variable domain (missing parts from reference TRBV7-2 and TRBJ1-1): GAGVSQSPSNKVTEKGKDVELRCDPISGHTALYWYRQSLGQGLEFLIYFQGNSAPDKSGLPSDRFSAERTGGSVSTLTIQRTQQEDSAVYLCASSFNRGTEAFFGQGTRLTVV.

V gene TRBV27 combines with J gene TRBJ1-1; TRBD1 might be the D (6 bases). The CDR3 covers 17 residues. Germline V CDR1 and CDR2: MNHEY, SMNVEV (reference sequence). V was pared by 2 bases and J by 0 bases, with 16 bases between. This CDR3 is CASSLEGTRIMNTEAFF. The CDR3 region has the DNA TGTGCCAGCAGTTTAGAAGGGACAAGAATCATGAACACTGAAGCTTTCTTT.

This chain connects TRBV13 to TRBJ2-7; D perhaps matches TRBD2 (5 bases). Per germline, CDR1 PRHDT and CDR2 FYEKMQ (reference sequence). The CDR3 runs 16 residues. Trimming took 1 base from V and 3 from J, leaving 16 bases between them. CDR3: CASSLALGGGRYEQYF. The CDR3 region has the DNA TGTGCCAGCAGCTTAGCTCTAGGTGGCGGGCGCTACGAGCAGTACTTC.

V and J are TRBV7-8 and TRBJ2-2; perhaps TRBD2 as D (6 bases). From germline, CDR1 is SGHVS and CDR2 FQNEAQ. Trimming took off 1 base at V and 6 bases at J, with 15 bases between the two ends. The CDR3 is made up of 16 amino acids. The CDR3 nucleotides read TGTGCCAGCAGCTTAGTTAGTGGAGGGAGAGCCGGGGAGCTGTTTTTT. Its protein is CASSLVSGGRAGELFF.

The V and J genes are TRBV11-1 and TRBJ1-6; TRBD1 matches 9 bases. This CDR3 is built from 14 residues. The junction had 3 bases not matched to a gene; V was cut back by 6 bases and J by 6 bases. Germline CDR1 SGHAT, CDR2 FQDESV (reference sequence). CDR3 region: CASSWTGVNSPLHF. CDR3 nucleotides: TGTGCCAGCAGTTGGACAGGGGTTAATTCACCCCTCCACTTT.

V is TRBV7-9 and J is TRBJ2-7; 7 nucleotides line up with TRBD1. The CDR3 covers 14 residues. Germline V gene data show CDR1 as SEHNR and CDR2 as FQNEAQ (reference sequence). Losses at the gene ends were 3 bases for V and 2 bases for J; bases not matched to a gene: 4. The CDR3 DNA follows: TGTGCCAGCAGCTTTACCGGGACAGCCTACGAGCAGTACTTC. It translates to CASSFTGTAYEQYF.

V is TRBV5-1 and J is TRBJ2-7; 10 bases are shared with TRBD1. The CDR3 totals 14 residues. Trimming removed 6 bases from V and 5 bases from J; junction bases left unmatched: 8. Germline lookup yields CDR1 SGHRS and CDR2 YFSETQ. The CDR3 nucleotides are TGCGCCAGCACCTGGACTGGGACAGGGGACGAGCAGTACTTC. It is translated as CASTWTGTGDEQYF. Supplemented by reference TRBV5-1 and TRBJ2-7, the full variable domain reads KAGVTQTPRYLIKTRGQQVTLSCSPISGHRSVSWYQQTPGQGLQFLFEYFSETQRNKGNFPGRFSGRQFSNSRSEMNVSTLELGDSALYLCASTWTGTGDEQYFGPGTRLTVT.

V is TRBV19 and J is TRBJ1-1, with 9 bases identical to TRBD1. The J segment lost 4 bases and the V segment lost 5 bases, leaving 11 bases of the junction unmatched. Germline CDR1 reads LNHDA; CDR2 reads SQIVND (reference sequence). CDR3 size: 16 residues. The CDR3 DNA follows: TGTGCCAGTAGTCCGCGGGGACAGGGAGGTTCCACTGAAGCTTTCTTT. It encodes CASSPRGQGGSTEAFF.

The chain combines TRBV19 with TRBJ1-4, with 9 bases aligning to TRBD1. The CDR3 runs 15 residues. The V and J ends lost 7 bases and 1 base, in that order; junction bases with no gene match: 4. Germline CDR1 is LNHDA and CDR2 is SQIVND (reference sequence). CDR3 region: CASTPGQGTNEKLFF. CDR3 bases: TGTGCCAGTACCCCGGGACAGGGAACTAATGAAAAACTGTTTTTT.

The chain combines TRBV3-1 (or the pseudogene TRBV3-2) with TRBJ1-1; TRBD1 is a possible D gene (6 bases). Trimming shortened V by 0 bases and J by 6 bases, and 14 bases separated the two germline ends. The CDR3 spans 15 residues. In germline, CDR1 is LGHDT, CDR2 YNNKEL (reference sequence). CDR3 sequence: CASSQEGGGFAEAFF. In DNA form, the CDR3 reads TGTGCCAGCAGCCAAGAAGGGGGGGGTTTCGCTGAAGCTTTCTTT.

CDR3 bases: TGTGCCAGCAGTCGGACAGGCCAGGAGCAGTACTTC. Amino acids: CASSRTGQEQYF. The chain recombines TRBV7-9 with TRBJ2-7; 7 nucleotides align to TRBD1. CDR1 is SEHNR, CDR2 FQNEAQ, per germline (reference sequence). The CDR3 contains 12 residues. The V gene end was trimmed by 6 bases and the J gene end by 7 bases; junction bases not matched to a gene: 6.

V and J are TRBV18 and TRBJ2-5, with no clear D. Trimming stripped 3 bases from V and 1 base from J, with 9 bases between. The CDR3 has 14 amino acids. Germline assignment: CDR1 KGHSH and CDR2 LQKENI. This chain's CDR3 is CASSPQAIQETQYF. The CDR3 nucleotides read TGTGCCAGCTCACCGCAGGCTATCCAAGAGACCCAGTACTTC.

The chain couples TRBV7-8 to TRBJ1-5, with D uncertain. Germline CDR1 SGHVS, CDR2 FQNEAQ. The CDR3 has 14 residues. Trimming removed 5 bases from V and 1 base from J, with 9 bases in between. The CDR3 sequence is CASSERRSNQPQHF. DNA of the CDR3: TGTGCCAGCAGCGAGAGGAGGAGCAATCAGCCCCAGCATTTT. Using reference TRBV7-8 and TRBJ1-5 for the parts outside the CDR3, the full variable domain is GAGVSQSPRYKVAKRGQDVALRCDPISGHVSLFWYQQALGQGPEFLTYFQNEAQLDKSGLPSDRFFAERPEGSVSTLKIQRTQQEDSAVYLCASSERRSNQPQHFGDGTRLSIL.

On this clone itself: An end of the junction differs from the germline gene, which may be a read error. The chain links TRBV7-7 to TRBJ2-7, with D possibly being TRBD2 (5 bases). Looked up from germline, CDR1 is SSHAT and CDR2 is FNYEAQ (reference sequence). This CDR3 has 14 amino acids. The CDR3: CASSPGISSYEQYF. The CDR3 bases are TGTGCTAGCAGCCCCGGGATTTCCTCCTACGAGCAGTACTTC.

The chain uses TRBV3-1 (or the pseudogene TRBV3-2) and TRBJ1-2; TRBD1 agrees at 10 bases. Germline CDR1 is LGHDT and CDR2 is YNNKEL (reference sequence). V gave up 7 bases and J gave up 3 bases; unmatched junction bases: 8. The CDR3 sequence is 15 residues long. The CDR3 DNA sequence: TGTGCCAGCAAAGTTGGGACAGGGGAAGACTATGGCTACACCTTC. Its protein product is CASKVGTGEDYGYTF.

The genes are TRBV25-1 and TRBJ2-3, with unresolved D. V lost 2 bases to trimming and J lost 7 bases, with 13 bases between them. Per the germline V gene, CDR1 is MGHDK and CDR2 is SYGVNS. This CDR3 is built from 14 residues. The CDR3 spells CASSEIEPFNTQYF. In DNA form, the CDR3 reads TGTGCCAGCAGTGAAATTGAGCCGTTTAATACGCAGTATTTT.

The J gene is TRBJ2-2, the V gene TRBV27, with 11 bases lining up with TRBD2. Germline V gives CDR1 MNHEY, CDR2 SMNVEV (reference sequence). The CDR3 spans 16 residues. V lost 0 bases to trimming and J lost 4 bases; unmatched junction nucleotides: 1. CDR3 sequence reads: CASSLSLAGGTGELFF. The CDR3 nucleotides read TGTGCCAGCAGTTTATCGCTAGCGGGGGGCACCGGGGAGCTGTTTTTT.

The chain's CDR3 is CASSTGQAGEKLFF. In nucleotides, the CDR3 is TGTGCCAGTAGTACCGGACAGGCTGGGGAAAAACTGTTTTTT. The chain uses TRBV19 and TRBJ1-4; 7 bases are a match to TRBD1. There are 14 residues in the CDR3. V lost 4 bases to trimming and J lost 8 bases; unmatched junction nucleotides: 7. The germline V gene has CDR1 LNHDA and CDR2 SQIVND (reference sequence). The full variable domain, in which reference TRBV19 and TRBJ1-4 provide the parts outside the CDR3, is DGGITQSPKYLFRKEGQNVTLSCEQNLNHDAMYWYRQDPGQGLRLIYYSQIVNDFQKGDIAEGYSVSREKKESFPLTVTSAQKNPTAFYLCASSTGQAGEKLFFGSGTQLSVL.